The rows below give T cell receptor beta chains drawn from one sample of a study of cytomegalovirus exposure and HLA in healthy donors. Some clones are missing from TCRdb's copy, which holds only in-frame ones; the method was immunoSEQ multiplex PCR. The sample includes under 130,000 clones, 70% to 80% of them seen just once. The sample comprised PBMCs. The receptors originated from a woman between 35 and 50 years old in good health and CMV-seronegative. Both conserved end residues are part of each CDR3. D genes are given only for firm matches. Some rows mark clone size as missing; the rest say once, few, many or name a class of expanded clone.

J gene: TRBJ2-5
V gene: TRBV28
clone size: once
D gene: TRBD2
CDR3 protein: CASSLSRLRAGLGTQYF
CDR3 DNA: TGTGCCAGCAGTTTATCGAGGTTGAGAGCGGGGTTAGGGACCCAGTACTTC

J gene: TRBJ2-3
V gene: TRBV7-2
clone size: -
D gene: -
CDR3 protein: CASSLFREWSTDTQYF
CDR3 DNA: TGTGCCAGCAGCTTATTTCGGGAGTGGAGCACAGATACGCAGTATTTT

J gene: TRBJ1-2
V gene: TRBV7-9
clone size: -
D gene: -
CDR3 protein: CSSSLVRAGYTF
CDR3 DNA: TGTTCCAGCAGCTTAGTGCGGGCTGGCTACACCTTC

J gene: TRBJ1-2
V gene: TRBV5-6
clone size: -
D gene: -
CDR3 protein: CASSLGPPYGYTF
CDR3 DNA: TGTGCCAGCAGCTTGGGTCCTCCCTATGGCTACACCTTC

J gene: TRBJ2-3
V gene: TRBV7-8
clone size: -
D gene: -
CDR3 protein: CASSPTDRDTQYF
CDR3 DNA: TGTGCCAGCAGCCCGACTGACAGAGATACGCAGTATTTT

J gene: TRBJ2-5
V gene: TRBV2
clone size: -
D gene: -
CDR3 protein: CASREDNYQETQYF
CDR3 DNA: TGTGCCAGCAGGGAGGATAATTACCAAGAGACCCAGTACTTC

J gene: TRBJ2-3
V gene: TRBV7-9
clone size: -
D gene: TRBD1
CDR3 protein: CASSLNQVGTGGSTDTQYF
CDR3 DNA: TGTGCCAGCAGCTTAAATCAAGTTGGGACAGGGGGAAGCACAGATACGCAGTATTTT

J gene: TRBJ2-6
V gene: TRBV9
clone size: once
D gene: TRBD2
CDR3 protein: CASSTGRGGGANVLTF
CDR3 DNA: TGTGCCAGCAGTACAGGCCGGGGGGGAGGGGCCAACGTCCTGACTTTC

J gene: TRBJ1-2
V gene: TRBV11-2
clone size: -
D gene: TRBD1
CDR3 protein: CASSATGGYGYTF
CDR3 DNA: TGTGCCAGCAGCGCGACAGGGGGGTATGGCTACACCTTC

J gene: TRBJ2-1
V gene: TRBV7-2
clone size: -
D gene: TRBD2
CDR3 protein: CASSVSGIFYNEQFF
CDR3 DNA: TGTGCCAGCAGCGTTAGCGGGATTTTCTACAATGAGCAGTTCTTC

J gene: TRBJ2-7
V gene: TRBV6-1
clone size: -
D gene: -
CDR3 protein: CASSLTVEQYF
CDR3 DNA: TGTGCCAGCAGCTTGACAGTCGAGCAGTACTTC

J gene: TRBJ1-1
V gene: TRBV19
clone size: -
D gene: -
CDR3 protein: CASSSGLYLNTEAFF
CDR3 DNA: TGTGCCAGTAGTTCCGGGTTATACCTGAACACTGAAGCTTTCTTT

J gene: TRBJ2-5
V gene: TRBV28
clone size: -
D gene: TRBD2
CDR3 protein: CASSRRGSAQETQYF
CDR3 DNA: TGTGCCAGCAGTCGTCGCGGGAGTGCGCAAGAGACCCAGTACTTC

J gene: TRBJ2-7
V gene: TRBV6-5
clone size: -
D gene: TRBD1
CDR3 protein: CASSSIRDRGPYEQYF
CDR3 DNA: TGTGCCAGCAGTTCGATCCGGGACAGGGGGCCCTACGAGCAGTACTTC

J gene: TRBJ2-3
V gene: TRBV7-2
clone size: -
D gene: TRBD2
CDR3 protein: CASSLLAGGPDTQYF
CDR3 DNA: TGTGCCAGCAGCTTACTAGCGGGAGGGCCGGATACGCAGTATTTT

J gene: TRBJ1-1
V gene: TRBV9
clone size: -
D gene: TRBD1
CDR3 protein: CASSSGQGAGEAFF
CDR3 DNA: TGTGCCAGCAGCTCCGGACAGGGGGCTGGTGAAGCTTTCTTT

J gene: TRBJ2-7
V gene: TRBV18
clone size: once
D gene: TRBD2
CDR3 protein: CASSPRTSDYEQYF
CDR3 DNA: TGTGCCAGCTCACCTCGGACTAGCGACTACGAGCAGTACTTC

J gene: TRBJ2-7
V gene: TRBV7-9
clone size: -
D gene: -
CDR3 protein: CSSSLAWGGPSYEQYF
CDR3 DNA: TGTTCCAGCAGCTTAGCCTGGGGGGGCCCATCCTACGAGCAGTACTTC

J gene: TRBJ2-3
V gene: TRBV11-2
clone size: -
D gene: -
CDR3 protein: CASSVARDTQYF
CDR3 DNA: TGTGCCAGCAGCGTAGCCAGGGATACGCAGTATTTT

J gene: TRBJ1-6
V gene: TRBV5-1
clone size: -
D gene: -
CDR3 protein: CASSLWTDNSPLHF
CDR3 DNA: TGCGCCAGCAGCTTGTGGACAGATAATTCACCCCTCCACTTT

J gene: TRBJ1-1
V gene: TRBV28
clone size: -
D gene: -
CDR3 protein: CASSIGLNTEAFF
CDR3 DNA: TGTGCCAGCAGTATCGGGTTGAACACTGAAGCTTTCTTT

J gene: TRBJ2-3
V gene: TRBV27
clone size: -
D gene: TRBD2
CDR3 protein: CASSLSSIGLAGGADTQYF
CDR3 DNA: TGTGCCAGCAGTTTATCTTCCATTGGGCTAGCGGGAGGGGCAGATACGCAGTATTTT

J gene: TRBJ2-7
V gene: TRBV7-6
clone size: -
D gene: -
CDR3 protein: CASSIRDSGEQYF
CDR3 DNA: TGTGCCAGCAGCATCCGGGACTCAGGCGAGCAGTACTTC

J gene: TRBJ2-1
V gene: TRBV5-4
clone size: -
D gene: -
CDR3 protein: CASSLGQTNEQFF
CDR3 DNA: TGTGCCAGCAGCTTGGGGCAAACCAATGAGCAGTTCTTC

J gene: TRBJ2-7
V gene: TRBV27
clone size: -
D gene: TRBD2
CDR3 protein: CASSGSGGALNEQYF
CDR3 DNA: TGTGCCAGCAGTGGTAGCGGGGGGGCTCTTAACGAGCAGTACTTC

J gene: TRBJ2-7
V gene: TRBV6-5
clone size: -
D gene: -
CDR3 protein: CASSSGLYSYEQYF
CDR3 DNA: TGTGCCAGCAGTTCCGGACTGTATTCCTACGAGCAGTACTTC

J gene: TRBJ2-1
V gene: TRBV19
clone size: few
D gene: TRBD2
CDR3 protein: CASSTTSGRAIYEQFF
CDR3 DNA: TGTGCCAGTAGTACCACTAGCGGGAGGGCCATCTATGAGCAGTTCTTC

J gene: TRBJ2-7
V gene: TRBV6-5
clone size: -
D gene: TRBD1
CDR3 protein: CASSSRQGFYEQYF
CDR3 DNA: TGTGCCAGCAGTTCCCGACAGGGGTTCTACGAGCAGTACTTC

J gene: TRBJ2-3
V gene: TRBV7-8
clone size: few
D gene: -
CDR3 protein: CASSLGWTERTDTQYF
CDR3 DNA: TGTGCCAGCAGCTTAGGTTGGACAGAGAGGACAGATACGCAGTATTTT

J gene: TRBJ1-2
V gene: TRBV4-3
clone size: -
D gene: TRBD1
CDR3 protein: CASSPTPPDRAGGGYTF
CDR3 DNA: TGCGCCAGCAGCCCCACCCCCCCGGACAGGGCAGGAGGAGGCTACACCTTC

J gene: TRBJ2-1
V gene: TRBV28
clone size: -
D gene: TRBD2
CDR3 protein: CASRPQTSGRAGEQFF
CDR3 DNA: TGTGCCAGCAGGCCCCAGACTAGCGGGAGGGCGGGTGAGCAGTTCTTC

J gene: TRBJ2-1
V gene: TRBV5-4
clone size: -
D gene: TRBD2
CDR3 protein: CASSTFLAGGLGEQFF
CDR3 DNA: TGTGCCAGCAGCACCTTCCTAGCGGGGGGGCTCGGTGAGCAGTTCTTC

J gene: TRBJ2-7
V gene: TRBV5-4
clone size: -
D gene: -
CDR3 protein: CASSPGSQLTYEQYF
CDR3 DNA: TGTGCCAGCAGCCCGGGGTCGCAGCTAACCTACGAGCAGTACTTC

J gene: TRBJ2-1
V gene: TRBV4-3
clone size: -
D gene: TRBD2
CDR3 protein: CASSQEGAGGYNEQFF
CDR3 DNA: TGCGCCAGCAGCCAAGAGGGGGCGGGGGGCTACAATGAGCAGTTCTTC

J gene: TRBJ2-7
V gene: TRBV6-5
clone size: -
D gene: -
CDR3 protein: CASSEAYEQYF
CDR3 DNA: TGTGCCAGCAGTGAGGCCTACGAGCAGTACTTC

J gene: TRBJ1-2
V gene: TRBV5-1
clone size: few
D gene: -
CDR3 protein: CASSLAPGTPNYGYTF
CDR3 DNA: TGCGCCAGCAGCTTGGCCCCCGGGACACCTAACTATGGCTACACCTTC

J gene: TRBJ2-1
V gene: TRBV4-1
clone size: -
D gene: -
CDR3 protein: CASSQALVSDEQFF
CDR3 DNA: TGCGCCAGCAGCCAAGCCCTAGTTAGTGATGAGCAGTTCTTC

J gene: TRBJ1-5
V gene: TRBV19
clone size: few
D gene: TRBD1
CDR3 protein: CASSIVGQGDNQPQHF
CDR3 DNA: TGTGCCAGTAGTATAGTCGGACAGGGCGACAATCAGCCCCAGCATTTT

J gene: TRBJ1-1
V gene: TRBV30
clone size: -
D gene: -
CDR3 protein: CAWSVPGQSTEAFF
CDR3 DNA: TGTGCCTGGAGTGTACCCGGACAGTCCACTGAAGCTTTCTTT

J gene: TRBJ1-1
V gene: TRBV19
clone size: -
D gene: -
CDR3 protein: CASAHISATGNTEAFF
CDR3 DNA: TGTGCCAGCGCTCACATCTCCGCGACAGGGAACACTGAAGCTTTCTTT

J gene: TRBJ2-2
V gene: TRBV9
clone size: -
D gene: TRBD2
CDR3 protein: CASSPPSGRITGELFF
CDR3 DNA: TGTGCCAGCAGCCCCCCTAGCGGGAGAATCACCGGGGAGCTGTTTTTT

J gene: TRBJ2-2
V gene: TRBV7-2
clone size: -
D gene: -
CDR3 protein: CASSLGDSTGELFF
CDR3 DNA: TGTGCCAGCAGCTTAGGCGACTCCACCGGGGAGCTGTTTTTT

J gene: TRBJ2-2
V gene: TRBV7-2
clone size: -
D gene: TRBD1
CDR3 protein: CASSGQGWWTGELFF
CDR3 DNA: TGTGCCAGCAGCGGACAGGGGTGGTGGACCGGGGAGCTGTTTTTT

J gene: TRBJ2-4
V gene: TRBV7-8
clone size: -
D gene: TRBD2
CDR3 protein: CASSLPGTSAYF
CDR3 DNA: TGTGCCAGCAGCTTACCTGGGACTAGCGCGTACTTC

J gene: TRBJ2-7
V gene: TRBV29-1
clone size: -
D gene: TRBD1
CDR3 protein: CSATGDSWGHYEQYF
CDR3 DNA: TGCAGCGCCACTGGGGACAGTTGGGGCCATTACGAGCAGTACTTC

J gene: TRBJ1-1
V gene: TRBV6-5
clone size: -
D gene: -
CDR3 protein: CASSRPEMNTEAFF
CDR3 DNA: TGTGCCAGCAGCCGTCCGGAGATGAACACTGAAGCTTTCTTT

J gene: TRBJ2-6
V gene: TRBV4-3
clone size: -
D gene: TRBD2
CDR3 protein: CASSQELRGASGANVLTF
CDR3 DNA: TGCGCCAGCAGCCAAGAGTTGCGGGGGGCCTCTGGGGCCAACGTCCTGACTTTC

J gene: TRBJ2-7
V gene: TRBV7-2
clone size: -
D gene: TRBD1
CDR3 protein: CASSLDRGDLYEQYF
CDR3 DNA: TGTGCCAGCAGTCTAGACAGGGGGGACCTCTACGAGCAGTACTTC

J gene: TRBJ2-1
V gene: TRBV30
clone size: few
D gene: TRBD2
CDR3 protein: CAWGGESRTFNEQFF
CDR3 DNA: TGTGCCTGGGGGGGGGAATCACGGACATTTAATGAGCAGTTCTTC

J gene: TRBJ2-1
V gene: TRBV27
clone size: -
D gene: -
CDR3 protein: CASSLGRNNEQFF
CDR3 DNA: TGTGCCAGCAGTTTAGGCAGGAACAATGAGCAGTTCTTC

J gene: TRBJ2-5
V gene: TRBV29-1
clone size: -
D gene: -
CDR3 protein: CSVEGLAETQYF
CDR3 DNA: TGCAGCGTTGAAGGCCTGGCAGAGACCCAGTACTTC

J gene: TRBJ1-5
V gene: TRBV7-9
clone size: -
D gene: -
CDR3 protein: CASSPNRGGSNQPQHF
CDR3 DNA: TGTGCCAGCAGCCCGAATAGGGGAGGAAGCAATCAGCCCCAGCATTTT

J gene: TRBJ2-1
V gene: TRBV19
clone size: -
D gene: TRBD2
CDR3 protein: CASSITGNGREANNEQFF
CDR3 DNA: TGTGCCAGTAGTATAACGGGAAACGGGAGGGAAGCAAACAATGAGCAGTTCTTC

J gene: TRBJ2-7
V gene: TRBV25-1
clone size: -
D gene: -
CDR3 protein: CASSFGGSYEQYF
CDR3 DNA: TGTGCCAGCAGCTTCGGGGGTTCCTACGAGCAGTACTTC